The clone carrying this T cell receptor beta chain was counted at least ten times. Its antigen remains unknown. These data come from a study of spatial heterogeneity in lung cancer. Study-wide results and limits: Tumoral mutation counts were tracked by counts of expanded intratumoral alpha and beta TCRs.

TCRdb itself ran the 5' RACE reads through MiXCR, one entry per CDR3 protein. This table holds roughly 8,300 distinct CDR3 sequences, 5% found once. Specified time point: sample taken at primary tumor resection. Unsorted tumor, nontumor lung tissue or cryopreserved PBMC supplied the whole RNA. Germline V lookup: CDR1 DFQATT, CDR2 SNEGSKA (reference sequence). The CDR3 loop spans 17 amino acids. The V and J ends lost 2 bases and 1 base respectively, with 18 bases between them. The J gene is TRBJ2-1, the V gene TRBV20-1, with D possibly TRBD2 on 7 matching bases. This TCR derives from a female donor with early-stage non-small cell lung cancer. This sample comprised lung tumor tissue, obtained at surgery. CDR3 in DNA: TGCAGTGCTAGAACTATTCGGGGAGGGGGGTCCTACAATGAGCAGTTCTTC. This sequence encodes CSARTIRGGGSYNEQFF.